This T cell receptor (beta chain) comes out of a study of cytomegalovirus exposure and HLA in healthy donors. Study-wide results and caveats: Among TCR beta chains, those listed as cytomegalovirus-associated numbered some 160. Across donors, presence/absence analyses took sequencing depth to be roughly uniform. Apart from CMV serostatus, no immune exposure information was available.

The primer mix had 60 Vbeta and 13 Jbeta primers. Data came from immunoSEQ multiplex PCR; TCRdb stores just in-frame clones and leaves some out. This sample carries 100,000 to 150,000 clones, over 65% of them seen once, and the ten largest clones take around 3%. Germline V gene sequence: CDR1 SSHAT, CDR2 FNYEAQ (reference sequence). There are 16 residues in the CDR3. As regards this clone: What it binds is not known. At one of its ends the junction is not consistent with the germline gene, which may arise from a read error.

V gene TRBV7-7 combines with J gene TRBJ2-1; D possibly corresponds to TRBD2 (5 bases). The sequence derives from a woman between 40 and 55 years old in good health and CMV-seropositive. Source material: PBMCs. The chain's CDR3 is CASSLVGGSSYNEQFF. CDR3 in DNA: TGTGCTAGCAGCTTAGTGGGTGGGAGCTCCTACAATGAGCAGTTCTTC.